A single sample is the source of the 31 T cell receptor beta chains below, sequenced in a study of blood T cell repertoires in COVID-19. Sequencing used immunoSEQ multiplex PCR; TCRdb keeps in-frame clones, though not all of them. This table has fewer than 350,000 clones, roughly 86% appearing once. The sample consisted of peripheral blood. These receptors originate from a woman under 40 who had recovered from COVID-19.

The V and J genes are TRBV13 and TRBJ1-1, with D perhaps matching TRBD1 (6 bases). From germline, CDR1 is PRHDT and CDR2 FYEKMQ (reference sequence). This CDR3 has 13 amino acids. The V gene lost 8 bases and the J gene lost 2 bases, with 12 bases spanning the gap. The CDR3 bases are TGTGCCAGCGGACAGCTCCTTAACACTGAAGCTTTCTTT. It yields the protein CASGQLLNTEAFF.

This clone came up a few times. The chain employs TRBV5-1 and TRBJ1-1, with TRBD1 identical over 7 bases. Germline lookup yields CDR1 SGHRS and CDR2 YFSETQ. The CDR3 is 14 residues long. After removal of 0 bases from V and 7 bases from J, the junction contained 6 bases not matched to a gene. The CDR3 sequence is CASSLGTGVNEAFF. For the CDR3, the DNA is TGCGCCAGCAGCTTGGGAACAGGGGTGAATGAAGCTTTCTTT.

This clone was found a few times. The chain carries TRBV7-9 and TRBJ1-4; 9 bases align to TRBD1. V was pared by 3 bases and J by 8 bases, with 4 bases of the junction left unmatched. The CDR3 totals 14 residues. Germline CDR1 reads SEHNR; CDR2 reads FQNEAQ (reference sequence). The CDR3 bases are TGTGCCAGCAGCTTGGGACAGGGACACGAAAAACTGTTTTTT. Amino acids: CASSLGQGHEKLFF.

This rearrangement joins TRBV10-1 to TRBJ2-2; TRBD1 matches 12 bases. From germline, CDR1 is WNHNN and CDR2 SYGVQD (reference sequence). The CDR3 length is 16 residues. V dropped 2 bases and J dropped 6; count of bases not matched to a gene: 4. CDR3 loop: CASSERGQGAPGELFF. The CDR3 DNA is TGCGCCAGCAGTGAGCGGGGACAGGGGGCTCCCGGGGAGCTGTTTTTT.

In its sample, this clone was seen a few times. The chain employs TRBV19 and TRBJ1-2; the match to TRBD1 covers 8 bases. The CDR3 is 13 residues long. Per the germline V gene, CDR1 is LNHDA and CDR2 is SQIVND (reference sequence). Trimming removed 5 bases from V and 6 bases from J; junction bases left unmatched: 5. As DNA, the CDR3 is TGTGCCAGTAGTGCGGACAGGGATCATGGCTACACCTTC. Translation: CASSADRDHGYTF.

This clone was seen a single time. The J gene is TRBJ2-7, the V gene TRBV2; 8 bases are shared with TRBD2. In germline, CDR1 is SNHLY, CDR2 FYNNEI. The CDR3 runs to 13 residues. Trimming cost V 6 bases and J 4 bases; bases outside gene matches: 5. This chain's CDR3 is CASSPLAVYEQYF. In DNA, the CDR3 is TGTGCCAGCAGCCCACTAGCGGTTTACGAGCAGTACTTC.

The chain recombines TRBV7-6 with TRBJ2-1, with 7 bases aligning to TRBD2. Germline V gene sequence: CDR1 SGHVS, CDR2 FNYEAQ. The junction had 8 bases not matched to a gene; V was cut back by 2 bases and J by 4 bases. This CDR3 is built from 16 residues. The CDR3 is CASSLLRAGYYNEQFF. DNA of the CDR3: TGTGCCAGCAGCTTATTGAGAGCGGGATATTACAATGAGCAGTTCTTC. Full variable domain (remainder filled in from reference TRBV7-6 and TRBJ2-1): GAGVSQSPRYKVTKRGQDVALRCDPISGHVSLYWYRQALGQGPEFLTYFNYEAQQDKSGLPNDRFSAERPEGSISTLTIQRTEQRDSAMYRCASSLLRAGYYNEQFFGPGTRLTVL.

This rearrangement joins TRBV11-3 to TRBJ2-7; tentatively, D is TRBD1 (6 bases). CDR3 length: 12 residues. V lost 3 bases, J lost 7 bases, and 10 bases lay in between. The germline CDR1 and CDR2 sequences are SGHNT and YENEEA. The CDR3: CASSFPRGEQYF. In nucleotides, the CDR3 is TGTGCCAGCAGCTTTCCCAGGGGTGAGCAGTACTTC.

This clone is a singleton in its sample. This chain connects TRBV28 to TRBJ1-4, with 10 bases lining up with TRBD1. Germline V gives CDR1 MDHEN, CDR2 SYDVKM. After removal of 1 base from V and 5 bases from J, the junction contained 1 base not matched to a gene. The CDR3 has 15 amino acids. The CDR3 nucleotides are TGTGCCAGCAGTTTATCGGGACAGGGGAATGAAAAACTGTTTTTT. This sequence encodes CASSLSGQGNEKLFF.

The rearrangement uses TRBV3-1 (or the pseudogene TRBV3-2) and TRBJ2-5; D is undetermined. V lost 3 bases to trimming and J lost 2 bases, with 7 bases between them. CDR3 length equals 13 residues. CDR1 and CDR2 (germline): LGHDT, YNNKEL (reference sequence). The CDR3 coding sequence is TGTGCCAGCAGCCACCGGTCGCAAGAGACCCAGTACTTC. It specifies CASSHRSQETQYF.

The V and J genes are TRBV2 and TRBJ2-3; D gene unclear. Trimming removed 7 bases from V and 5 bases from J, with 19 bases in between. From germline, CDR1 is SNHLY and CDR2 FYNNEI. The length of the CDR3 is 15 residues. Here the CDR3 reads CASTRGPPPQDTQYF. CDR3 in DNA: TGTGCCAGCACGAGAGGCCCTCCACCCCAAGATACGCAGTATTTT.

This clone was detected only once. The chain links TRBV14 to TRBJ1-1; D remains unclear. The CDR3 consists of 17 residues. The germline CDR1 and CDR2 sequences are SGHDN and FVKESK. Trimming left V 4 bases short and J 0 bases short, with 18 bases between. CDR3 in amino acids: CASSPTGRRYMNTEAFF. CDR3 in DNA: TGTGCCAGCAGCCCCACCGGGAGGAGATACATGAACACTGAAGCTTTCTTT.

This chain connects TRBV6-1 to TRBJ2-7; D gene unclear. The CDR3 length is 16 residues. Germline V gene lookup returns CDR1 MNHNS and CDR2 SASEGT. Trimming pared 4 bases from V and 0 bases from J, leaving 16 bases between. The CDR3 DNA sequence: TGTGCCAGCAGTGCGTACAACAACCCCGACTCCTACGAGCAGTACTTC. This translates into CASSAYNNPDSYEQYF.

The chain has TRBV5-1 and TRBJ2-2; 11 bases align to TRBD2. Trimming cost V 5 bases and J 4 bases; bases outside gene matches: 4. CDR1 SGHRS and CDR2 YFSETQ come from the germline V gene. The CDR3 extends over 15 amino acids. CDR3 region: CASRPGTSGTGELFF. The CDR3 DNA is TGCGCCAGCAGACCCGGGACTAGCGGCACCGGGGAGCTGTTTTTT.

This chain uses TRBV2 with TRBJ2-3; D is unresolved. The CDR3 extends over 12 amino acids. Trimming left V 6 bases short and J 2 bases short, with 6 bases between. Germline values: CDR1 SNHLY, CDR2 FYNNEI. The DNA for the CDR3 is TGTGCCAGCAGCGTTTCCACAGATACGCAGTATTTT. Its translation is CASSVSTDTQYF.

In its sample, this clone was seen once. The chain joins TRBV6-5 to TRBJ2-5; 14 positions match TRBD2. V dropped 2 bases and J dropped 1; count of bases not matched to a gene: 0. The CDR3 contains 16 residues. CDR1 is MNHEY and CDR2 is SVGAGI in the germline V gene. The CDR3, as DNA: TGTGCCAGCAGTTACGGGACTAGCGGGGGCCAAGAGACCCAGTACTTC. Amino acid sequence: CASSYGTSGGQETQYF.

The genes are TRBV6-6 and TRBJ2-2; 8 bases map to TRBD1. From germline, CDR1 is MNHNY and CDR2 SVGAGI (reference sequence). V shed 5 bases, J shed 0 bases, and the junction held 5 bases outside the gene matches. The CDR3 is made up of 16 amino acids. CDR3 region: CASSRDRPTNTGELFF. The CDR3 DNA sequence: TGTGCCAGCAGTCGGGACAGGCCCACGAACACCGGGGAGCTGTTTTTT.

The chain joins TRBV24-1 to TRBJ1-1; D possibly corresponds to TRBD1 (5 bases). Germline V gene sequence: CDR1 KGHDR, CDR2 SFDVKD. The V gene lost 9 bases and the J gene lost 1 base, with 5 bases spanning the gap. This CDR3 is 11 amino acids long. CDR3 region: CATDRNTEAFF. The CDR3 DNA follows: TGTGCCACCGACAGGAACACTGAAGCTTTCTTT.

J is TRBJ2-7 and V is TRBV4-1; tentatively, D is TRBD2 (5 bases). Germline-derived CDR1 and CDR2 are MGHRA and YSYEKL. V dropped 4 bases and J dropped 3 bases, with 10 bases sitting between them. The CDR3 is made up of 13 amino acids. CDR3 DNA sequence: TGCGCCAGCAGCCTAGTAGGAGGCTACGAGCAGTACTTC. This gives the protein CASSLVGGYEQYF.

The chain has TRBV4-2 and TRBJ1-6; the D is unclear. The length of the CDR3 is 16 residues. Per the germline V gene, CDR1 is LGHNA and CDR2 is YNFKEQ. Between the trimmed V and J ends, which lost 5 bases and 5 bases, there was a span of 16 bases. The CDR3 DNA follows: TGTGCCAGCAGCGCCCAGTCTTCCGGAGATAATTCACCCCTCCACTTT. It encodes CASSAQSSGDNSPLHF.

This sequence joins TRBV11-2 and TRBJ1-4; 9 bases are shared with TRBD1. V lost 3 bases and J lost 8; bases outside the gene matches: 10. This CDR3 region has 16 residues. The germline V gene encodes CDR1 SGHAT and CDR2 FQNNGV. In nucleotides, the CDR3 is TGTGCCAGCAGCTTTGGTACAGGGGGCTGGGAAGAAAAACTGTTTTTT. Its protein is CASSFGTGGWEEKLFF.

This clone was seen once. The chain uses TRBV6-6 and TRBJ2-5; a possible D gene is TRBD1 (6 bases). Germline assignment: CDR1 MNHNY and CDR2 SVGAGI (reference sequence). The CDR3 sequence is 14 residues long. Trimming took 5 bases from V and 5 from J, leaving 15 bases between them. The CDR3 loop is CASSQPGAKETQYF. The CDR3 region has the DNA TGTGCCAGCAGTCAACCAGGGGCGAAGGAGACCCAGTACTTC.

The chain combines TRBV9 with TRBJ2-2; D not certain. The CDR3 covers 13 residues. Per germline, CDR1 SGDLS and CDR2 YYNGEE. The V end was cut by 5 bases, the J end by 5 bases, with 10 bases between. The CDR3 is CASRREVTGELFF. In DNA, the CDR3 is TGTGCCAGCAGGAGAGAGGTTACCGGGGAGCTGTTTTTT.

The chain recombines TRBV7-9 with TRBJ2-1, with TRBD2 identical over 13 bases. The CDR3 length is 16 residues. In germline, CDR1 is SEHNR, CDR2 FQNEAQ (reference sequence). V lost 6 bases and J lost 6; bases outside the gene matches: 8. The CDR3: CASSSDTSGRGNEQFF. CDR3 in DNA: TGTGCCAGCAGTTCAGACACTAGCGGGAGGGGCAATGAGCAGTTCTTC.

The chain is built from TRBV28 and TRBJ2-7, with 8 bases that match TRBD1. CDR3 length: 13 residues. CDR1 and CDR2 from the germline V gene are MDHEN and SYDVKM. J lost 3 bases, V lost 3 bases, and 1 base had no gene match. The CDR3 region has the DNA TGTGCCAGCAGTTTCGACAGGGGCTACGAGCAGTACTTC. Its protein is CASSFDRGYEQYF.

The rearrangement uses TRBV7-9 and TRBJ1-2; D call uncertain. V lost 5 bases, J lost 2 bases, and 9 bases lay in between. CDR3 size: 13 residues. Germline loops: CDR1 SEHNR, CDR2 FQNEAQ (reference sequence). CDR3 sequence reads: CASSLQNNYGYTF. The CDR3, as DNA: TGTGCCAGCAGCCTCCAGAACAACTATGGCTACACCTTC.

The chain joins TRBV4-3 to TRBJ1-5; maybe TRBD1 (6 bases). Trimming shortened V by 0 bases and J by 5 bases, and 11 bases separated the two germline ends. CDR3 length: 15 amino acids. Germline-derived CDR1 and CDR2 are LGHNA and YSLEER. The DNA of the CDR3 is TGCGCCAGCAGCCAAGATGGCAGGGGTGATCAGCCCCAGCATTTT. Protein sequence: CASSQDGRGDQPQHF.

The chain's CDR3 is CASSEPGEGGSYEQYF. DNA for the CDR3: TGTGCCAGCAGTGAACCAGGAGAAGGGGGATCCTACGAGCAGTACTTC. The genes are TRBV6-1 and TRBJ2-7, with a weak D call TRBD1 (6 bases). The CDR3 loop spans 16 amino acids. Between the trimmed V and J ends, which lost 2 bases and 1 base, there was a span of 15 bases. CDR1 and CDR2 from the germline V gene are MNHNS and SASEGT.

This chain uses TRBV4-2 with TRBJ1-1; a possible D gene is TRBD1 (5 bases). V was shortened by 3 bases and J by 1 base, with 18 bases between the two germline ends. This CDR3 contains 17 residues. CDR1 and CDR2 from the germline V gene are LGHNA and YNFKEQ. For the CDR3, the DNA is TGTGCCAGCAGCCACTTACTACGTGGGACTCAGAACACTGAAGCTTTCTTT. Residues: CASSHLLRGTQNTEAFF.

The V gene is TRBV5-4, the J gene TRBJ2-1; 8 bases line up with TRBD1. Losses at the gene ends were 2 bases for V and 1 base for J; bases not matched to a gene: 5. The germline V gene encodes CDR1 SGHNT and CDR2 YYREEE (reference sequence). The CDR3 contains 16 residues. The CDR3 region has the DNA TGTGCCAGCAGCTTCCCGGACAGGGTTTCCTACAATGAGCAGTTCTTC. As protein: CASSFPDRVSYNEQFF.

The chain links TRBV19 to TRBJ2-2; D unclear. The germline V gene encodes CDR1 LNHDA and CDR2 SQIVND (reference sequence). V was clipped by 0 bases and J by 6 bases, with 8 bases between them. CDR3 length: 14 amino acids. The CDR3: CASSIDSPPGELFF. The CDR3 DNA sequence: TGTGCCAGTAGTATAGACTCCCCCCCCGGGGAGCTGTTTTTT.